These T cell receptor beta chains were read from a single sample in a study of blood T cell repertoires in COVID-19. The repertoire was sequenced with immunoSEQ multiplex PCR; TCRdb's copy has only in-frame clones and lacks some. The profile shows about 380,000 clones, more than 70% of them singletons. The specimen sequenced was PBMCs or T cells enriched from blood (not recorded which). These receptors all stem from a woman aged 18-29 years who had recovered from COVID-19. Each CDR3 is given without its conserved first and last residue. Fields, in order: J gene, V gene, CDR3 protein.

j_gene: TRBJ1-6
v_gene: TRBV7-8
CDR3aa: ASSPSQGENNSPLH

j_gene: TRBJ1-2
v_gene: TRBV30
CDR3aa: AWSVGGSTGGYT

j_gene: TRBJ2-5
v_gene: TRBV14
CDR3aa: ASSQEISPGGGETQY

j_gene: TRBJ1-4
v_gene: TRBV28
CDR3aa: ASSFRGSGLIEKLF

j_gene: TRBJ2-5
v_gene: TRBV7-8
CDR3aa: ASSIQTGPQETQY

j_gene: TRBJ1-5
v_gene: TRBV5-1
CDR3aa: ASSLGQGTDNQPQH

j_gene: TRBJ1-2
v_gene: TRBV4-1
CDR3aa: ASSRGQLEGYT

j_gene: TRBJ1-5
v_gene: TRBV6-6
CDR3aa: ASSLPGTGNNQPQH

j_gene: TRBJ2-2
v_gene: TRBV18
CDR3aa: ASSPPTGSGELF

j_gene: TRBJ1-3
v_gene: TRBV9
CDR3aa: ASSTGLRNSGNTIY

j_gene: TRBJ2-3
v_gene: TRBV6-5
CDR3aa: ASSYSTGITDTQY

j_gene: TRBJ1-6
v_gene: TRBV18
CDR3aa: ASSRQGKNSPLH

j_gene: TRBJ2-7
v_gene: TRBV4-3
CDR3aa: ASSRGQGAGYEQY

j_gene: TRBJ2-5
v_gene: TRBV4-1
CDR3aa: ASSSRTGDPQETQY

j_gene: TRBJ1-2
v_gene: TRBV3-1/TRBV3-2
CDR3aa: ASSQGQGLGYT

j_gene: TRBJ1-2
v_gene: TRBV6-5
CDR3aa: ASSLDKTGNYGYT

j_gene: TRBJ2-7
v_gene: TRBV11-2
CDR3aa: ASSSQYEQY

j_gene: TRBJ2-7
v_gene: TRBV27
CDR3aa: ASSSRPYEQY

j_gene: TRBJ2-1
v_gene: TRBV20-1
CDR3aa: SARYGNEQF

j_gene: TRBJ2-2
v_gene: TRBV3-1/TRBV3-2
CDR3aa: ASRGTSGYTGELF

j_gene: TRBJ1-2
v_gene: TRBV3-1/TRBV3-2
CDR3aa: ASSHQGGYT

j_gene: TRBJ1-3
v_gene: TRBV28
CDR3aa: ASRAQRGAGGNTIY

j_gene: TRBJ2-2
v_gene: TRBV7-9
CDR3aa: ASSLAQGVDTGELF

j_gene: TRBJ1-2
v_gene: TRBV6-5
CDR3aa: ASRRRDRAAGYT

j_gene: TRBJ1-5
v_gene: TRBV6-5
CDR3aa: ASSRTVNQPQH

j_gene: TRBJ2-1
v_gene: TRBV6-5
CDR3aa: ASSPWTGSNEQF

j_gene: TRBJ1-4
v_gene: TRBV24-1
CDR3aa: ATSELLRVPSEKLF

j_gene: TRBJ1-4
v_gene: TRBV6-5
CDR3aa: ASTRTGGEKLF

j_gene: TRBJ1-5
v_gene: TRBV4-2
CDR3aa: ASSQTSGPDNQPQH

j_gene: TRBJ1-2
v_gene: TRBV14
CDR3aa: ASSGPLNYGYT

j_gene: TRBJ2-3
v_gene: TRBV7-3
CDR3aa: ASSSLDTQY

j_gene: TRBJ1-1
v_gene: TRBV28
CDR3aa: ASSRGQDTEAF